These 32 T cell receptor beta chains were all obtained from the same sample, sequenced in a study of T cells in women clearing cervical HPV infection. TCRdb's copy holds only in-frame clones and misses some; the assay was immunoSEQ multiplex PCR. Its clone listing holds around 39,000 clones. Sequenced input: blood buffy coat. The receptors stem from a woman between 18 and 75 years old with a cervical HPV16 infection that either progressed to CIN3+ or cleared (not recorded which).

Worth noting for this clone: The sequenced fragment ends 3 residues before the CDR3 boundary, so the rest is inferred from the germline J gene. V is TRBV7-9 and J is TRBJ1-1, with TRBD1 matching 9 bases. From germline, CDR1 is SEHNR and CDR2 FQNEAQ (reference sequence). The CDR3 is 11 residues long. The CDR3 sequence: CASSLGTGAFF. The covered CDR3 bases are TGTGCCAGCAGTCTAGGGACAGGG. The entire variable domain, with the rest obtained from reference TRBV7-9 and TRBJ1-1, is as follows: DTGVSQNPRHKITKRGQNVTFRCDPISEHNRLYWYRQTLGQGPEFLTYFQNEAQLEKSRLLSDRFSAERPKGSFSTLEIQRTEQGDSAMYLCASSLGTGAFFGQGTRLTVV.

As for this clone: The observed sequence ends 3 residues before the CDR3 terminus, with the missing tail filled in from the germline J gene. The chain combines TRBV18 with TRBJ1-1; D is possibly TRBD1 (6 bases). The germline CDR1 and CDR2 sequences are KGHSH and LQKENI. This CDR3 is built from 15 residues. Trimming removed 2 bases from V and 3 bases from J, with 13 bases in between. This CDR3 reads CASSPGGAGYTEAFF. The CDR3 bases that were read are TGTGCCAGCTCACCAGGGGGCGCAGGGTACACTGAA.

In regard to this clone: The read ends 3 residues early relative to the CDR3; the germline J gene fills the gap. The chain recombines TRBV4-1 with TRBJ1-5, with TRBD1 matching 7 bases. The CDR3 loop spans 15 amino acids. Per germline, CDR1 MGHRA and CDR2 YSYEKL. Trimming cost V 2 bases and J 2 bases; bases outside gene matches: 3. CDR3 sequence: CASSQTGTGNQPQHF. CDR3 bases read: TGCGCCAGCAGCCAAACCGGGACAGGCAATCAGCCC.

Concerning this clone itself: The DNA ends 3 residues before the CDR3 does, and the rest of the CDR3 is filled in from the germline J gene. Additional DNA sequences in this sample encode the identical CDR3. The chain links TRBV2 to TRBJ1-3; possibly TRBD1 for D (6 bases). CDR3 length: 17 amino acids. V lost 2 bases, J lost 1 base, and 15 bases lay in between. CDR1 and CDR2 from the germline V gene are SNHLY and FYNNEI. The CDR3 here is CASSERGGVRSGNTIYF. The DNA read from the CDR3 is TGTGCCAGCAGTGAAAGAGGGGGGGTGAGGTCTGGAAACACC. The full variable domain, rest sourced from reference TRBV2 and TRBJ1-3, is EPEVTQTPSHQVTQMGQEVILRCVPISNHLYFYWYRQILGQKVEFLVSFYNNEISEKSEIFDDQFSVERPDGSNFTLKIRSTKLEDSAMYFCASSERGGVRSGNTIYFGEGSWLTVV.

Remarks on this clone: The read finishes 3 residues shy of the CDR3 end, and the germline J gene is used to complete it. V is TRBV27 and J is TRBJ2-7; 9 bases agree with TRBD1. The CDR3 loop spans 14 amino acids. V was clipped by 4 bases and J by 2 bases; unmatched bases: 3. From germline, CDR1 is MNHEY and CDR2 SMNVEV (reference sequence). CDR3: CASSSGQGPYEQYF. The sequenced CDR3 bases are TGTGCCAGCAGTTCGGGACAGGGTCCCTACGAG.

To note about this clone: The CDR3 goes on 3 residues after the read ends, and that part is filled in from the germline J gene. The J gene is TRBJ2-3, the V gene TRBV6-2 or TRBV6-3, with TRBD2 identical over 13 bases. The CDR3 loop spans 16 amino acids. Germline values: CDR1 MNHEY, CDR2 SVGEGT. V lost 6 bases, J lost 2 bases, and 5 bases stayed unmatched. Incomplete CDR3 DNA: TGTGCCAGCAGACCGACTAGCGGGAGGTACACAGATACG. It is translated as CASRPTSGRYTDT. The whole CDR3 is CASRPTSGRYTDTQYF.

CDR3 in amino acids: CASSLGPLNTEAFF. CDR3 DNA, as far as it was read: TGCGCCAGCAGCTTGGGGCCCTTGAACACTGAA. This chain joins TRBV5-1 and TRBJ1-1; unclear D gene. From the germline J gene comes the end of the CDR3, since the read stops 3 residues before it. Germline V gene lookup returns CDR1 SGHRS and CDR2 YFSETQ. The V end lost 0 bases, the J end lost 0 bases, and 6 bases lay between the germline ends. CDR3 size: 14 residues.

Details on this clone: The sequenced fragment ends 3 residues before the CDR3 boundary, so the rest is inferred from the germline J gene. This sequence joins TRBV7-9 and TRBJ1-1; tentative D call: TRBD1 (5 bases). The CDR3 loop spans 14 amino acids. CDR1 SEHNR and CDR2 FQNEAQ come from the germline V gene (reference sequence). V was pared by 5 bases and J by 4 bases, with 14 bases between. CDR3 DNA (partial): TGTGCCAGCAGCGCGGGGCAGGGAGGCACTGAA. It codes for CASSAGQGGTE. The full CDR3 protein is CASSAGQGGTEAFF.

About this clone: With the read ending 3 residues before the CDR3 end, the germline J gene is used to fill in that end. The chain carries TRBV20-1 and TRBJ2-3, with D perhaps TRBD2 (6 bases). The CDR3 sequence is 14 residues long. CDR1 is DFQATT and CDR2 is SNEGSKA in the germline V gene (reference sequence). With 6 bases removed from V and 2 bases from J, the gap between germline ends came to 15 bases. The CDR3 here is CSAQRGSPTDTQYF. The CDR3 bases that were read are TGCAGTGCCCAACGGGGGTCACCCACAGATACG.

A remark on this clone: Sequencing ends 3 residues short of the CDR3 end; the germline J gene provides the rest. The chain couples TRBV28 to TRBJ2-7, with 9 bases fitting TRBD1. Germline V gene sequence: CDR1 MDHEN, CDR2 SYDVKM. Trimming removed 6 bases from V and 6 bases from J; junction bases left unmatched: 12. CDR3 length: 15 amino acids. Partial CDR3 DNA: TGTGCCAGCAGCCTACCCCCGGGACAGGGTGCCGAG. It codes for CASSLPPGQGAE. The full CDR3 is CASSLPPGQGAEQYF.

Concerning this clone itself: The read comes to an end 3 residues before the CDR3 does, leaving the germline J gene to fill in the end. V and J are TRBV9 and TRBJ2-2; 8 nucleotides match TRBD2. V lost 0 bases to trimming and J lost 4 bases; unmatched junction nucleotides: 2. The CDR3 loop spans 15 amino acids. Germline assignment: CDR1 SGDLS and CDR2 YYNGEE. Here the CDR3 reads CASSVGLASTGELFF. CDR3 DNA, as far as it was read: TGTGCCAGCAGCGTAGGACTAGCGAGCACCGGGGAG.

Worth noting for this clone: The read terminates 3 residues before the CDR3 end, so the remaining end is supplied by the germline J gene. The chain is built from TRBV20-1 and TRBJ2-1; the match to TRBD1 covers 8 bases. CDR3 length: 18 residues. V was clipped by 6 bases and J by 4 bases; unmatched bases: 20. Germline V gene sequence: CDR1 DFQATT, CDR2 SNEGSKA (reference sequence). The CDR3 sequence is CSATSGQAITGHYNEQFF. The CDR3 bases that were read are TGCAGTGCCACCTCGGGACAGGCAATTACGGGCCATTACAATGAG.

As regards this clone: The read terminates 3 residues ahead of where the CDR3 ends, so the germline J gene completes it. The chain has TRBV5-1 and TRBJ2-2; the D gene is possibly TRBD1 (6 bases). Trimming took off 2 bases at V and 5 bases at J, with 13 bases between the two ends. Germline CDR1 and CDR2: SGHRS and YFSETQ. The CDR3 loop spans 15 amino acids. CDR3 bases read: TGCGCCAGCAGCTTAGGGGGAGAGATTACCGGGGAG. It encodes CASSLGGEITGE. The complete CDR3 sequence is CASSLGGEITGELFF.

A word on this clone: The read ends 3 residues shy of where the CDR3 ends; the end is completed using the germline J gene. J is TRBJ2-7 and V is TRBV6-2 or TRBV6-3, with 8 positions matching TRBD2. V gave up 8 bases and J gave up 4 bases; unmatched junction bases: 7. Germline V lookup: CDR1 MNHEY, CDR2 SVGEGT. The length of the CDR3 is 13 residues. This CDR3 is CASGASGLYEQYF. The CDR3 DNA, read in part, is TGTGCCAGCGGAGCTAGCGGGCTATACGAG.

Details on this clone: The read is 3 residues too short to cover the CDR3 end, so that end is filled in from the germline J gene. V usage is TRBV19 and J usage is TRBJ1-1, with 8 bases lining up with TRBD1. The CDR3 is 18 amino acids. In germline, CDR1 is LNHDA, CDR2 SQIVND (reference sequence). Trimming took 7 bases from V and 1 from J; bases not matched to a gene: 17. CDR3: CASTKLAPRGQENTEAFF. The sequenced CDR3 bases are TGTGCCAGTACTAAACTCGCCCCGCGGGGACAGGAGAACACTGAA.

The CDR3 loop reads CASTLFSGANVLFF. The sequenced part of the CDR3 DNA is TGTGCCAGTACCCTGTTCTCTGGGGCCAACGTG. The V gene is TRBV19, the J gene TRBJ2-2; maybe TRBD1 (5 bases). Read sequence stops 3 residues before the CDR3 end, and the germline J gene provides the missing end. CDR3 length: 14 residues. CDR1 is LNHDA and CDR2 is SQIVND in the germline V gene (reference sequence).

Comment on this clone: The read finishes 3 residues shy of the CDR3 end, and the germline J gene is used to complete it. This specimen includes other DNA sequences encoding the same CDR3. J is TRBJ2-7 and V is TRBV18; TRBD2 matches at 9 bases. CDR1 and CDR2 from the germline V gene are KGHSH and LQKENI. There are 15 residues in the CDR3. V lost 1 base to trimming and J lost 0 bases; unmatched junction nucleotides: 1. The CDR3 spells CASSPLAGDSYEQYF. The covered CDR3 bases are TGTGCCAGCTCACCACTAGCGGGAGACTCCTACGAG.

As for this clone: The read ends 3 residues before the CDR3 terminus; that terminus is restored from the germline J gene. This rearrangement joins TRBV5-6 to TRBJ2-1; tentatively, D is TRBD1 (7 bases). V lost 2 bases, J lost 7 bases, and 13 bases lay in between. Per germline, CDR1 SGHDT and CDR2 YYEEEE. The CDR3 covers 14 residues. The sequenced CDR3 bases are TGTGCCAGCAGCTTCGGCAGGGGGAGGAATGAG. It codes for CASSFGRGRNE. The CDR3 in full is CASSFGRGRNEQFF. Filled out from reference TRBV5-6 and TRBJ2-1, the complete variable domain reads DAGVTQSPTHLIKTRGQQVTLRCSPKSGHDTVSWYQQALGQGPQFIFQYYEEEERQRGNFPDRFSGHQFPNYSSELNVNALLLGDSALYLCASSFGRGRNEQFFGPGTRLTVL.

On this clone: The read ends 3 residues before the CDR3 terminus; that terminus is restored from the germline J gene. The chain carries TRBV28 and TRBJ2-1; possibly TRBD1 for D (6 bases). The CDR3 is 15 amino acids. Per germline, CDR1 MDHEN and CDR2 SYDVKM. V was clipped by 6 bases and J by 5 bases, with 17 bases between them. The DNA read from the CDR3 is TGTGCCAGCAGAAACAGGGATGAAGTTGACAATGAG. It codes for CASRNRDEVDNE. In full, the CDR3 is CASRNRDEVDNEQFF. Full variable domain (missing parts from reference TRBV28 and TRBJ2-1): DVKVTQSSRYLVKRTGEKVFLECVQDMDHENMFWYRQDPGLGLRLIYFSYDVKMKEKGDIPEGYSVSREKKERFSLILESASTNQTSMYLCASRNRDEVDNEQFFGPGTRLTVL.

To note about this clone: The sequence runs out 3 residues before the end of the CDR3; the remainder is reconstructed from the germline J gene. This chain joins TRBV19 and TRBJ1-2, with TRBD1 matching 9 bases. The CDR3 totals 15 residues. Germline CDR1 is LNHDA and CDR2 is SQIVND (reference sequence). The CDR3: CASSITGQGFNDYTF. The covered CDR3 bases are TGTGCCAGTAGTATCACGGGACAGGGTTTCAATGAC. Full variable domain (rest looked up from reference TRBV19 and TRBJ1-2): DGGITQSPKYLFRKEGQNVTLSCEQNLNHDAMYWYRQDPGQGLRLIYYSQIVNDFQKGDIAEGYSVSREKKESFPLTVTSAQKNPTAFYLCASSITGQGFNDYTFGSGTRLTVV.

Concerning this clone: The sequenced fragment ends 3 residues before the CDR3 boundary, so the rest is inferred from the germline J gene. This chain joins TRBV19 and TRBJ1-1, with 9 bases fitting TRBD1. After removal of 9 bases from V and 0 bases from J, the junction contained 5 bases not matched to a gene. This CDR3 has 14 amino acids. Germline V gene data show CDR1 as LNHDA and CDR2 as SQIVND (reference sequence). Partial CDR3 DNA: TGTGCCAGCAGACAGGGGGGGGTGAACACTGAA. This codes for CASRQGGVNTE. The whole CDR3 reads CASRQGGVNTEAFF. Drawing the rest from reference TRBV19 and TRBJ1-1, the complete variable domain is DGGITQSPKYLFRKEGQNVTLSCEQNLNHDAMYWYRQDPGQGLRLIYYSQIVNDFQKGDIAEGYSVSREKKESFPLTVTSAQKNPTAFYLCASRQGGVNTEAFFGQGTRLTVV.

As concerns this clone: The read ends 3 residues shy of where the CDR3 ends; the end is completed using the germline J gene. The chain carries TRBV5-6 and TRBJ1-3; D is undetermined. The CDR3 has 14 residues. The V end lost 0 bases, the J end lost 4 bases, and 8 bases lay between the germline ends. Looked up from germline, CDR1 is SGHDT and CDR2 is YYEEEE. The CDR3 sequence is CASSLGGFGNTIYF. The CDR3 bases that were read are TGTGCCAGCAGCTTGGGAGGGTTCGGAAACACC.

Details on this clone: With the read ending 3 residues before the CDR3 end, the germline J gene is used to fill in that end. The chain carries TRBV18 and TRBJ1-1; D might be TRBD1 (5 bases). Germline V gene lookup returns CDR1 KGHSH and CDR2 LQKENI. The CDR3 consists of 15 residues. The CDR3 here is CASSLQGDLYNEAFF. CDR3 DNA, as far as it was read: TGTGCCAGCTCACTTCAGGGCGACCTTTACAATGAG.

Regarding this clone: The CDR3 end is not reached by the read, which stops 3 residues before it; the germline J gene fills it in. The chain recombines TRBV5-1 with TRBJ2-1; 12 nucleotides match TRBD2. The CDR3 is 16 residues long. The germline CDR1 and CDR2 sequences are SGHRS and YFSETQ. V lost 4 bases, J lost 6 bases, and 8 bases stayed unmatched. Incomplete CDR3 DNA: TGCGCCAGCAGCCGGCAGACTAGCGGGAGAGTCAATGAG. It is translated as CASSRQTSGRVNE. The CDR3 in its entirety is CASSRQTSGRVNEQFF.

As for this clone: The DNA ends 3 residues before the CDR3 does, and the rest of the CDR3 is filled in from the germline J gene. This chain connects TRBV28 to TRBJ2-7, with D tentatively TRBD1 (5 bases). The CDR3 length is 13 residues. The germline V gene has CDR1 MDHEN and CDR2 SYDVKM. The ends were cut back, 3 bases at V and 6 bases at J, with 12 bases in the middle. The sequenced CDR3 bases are TGTGCCAGCAGTTTCGGAAGGGGATCCGAG. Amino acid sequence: CASSFGRGSE. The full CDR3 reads CASSFGRGSEQYF.

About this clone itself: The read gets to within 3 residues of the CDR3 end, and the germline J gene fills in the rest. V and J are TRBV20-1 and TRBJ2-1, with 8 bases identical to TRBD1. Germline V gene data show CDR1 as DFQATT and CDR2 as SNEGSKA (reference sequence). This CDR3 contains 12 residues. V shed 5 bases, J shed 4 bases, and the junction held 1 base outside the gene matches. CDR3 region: CSADRGYNEQFF. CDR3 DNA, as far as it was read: TGCAGTGCTGACAGGGGTTACAATGAG.

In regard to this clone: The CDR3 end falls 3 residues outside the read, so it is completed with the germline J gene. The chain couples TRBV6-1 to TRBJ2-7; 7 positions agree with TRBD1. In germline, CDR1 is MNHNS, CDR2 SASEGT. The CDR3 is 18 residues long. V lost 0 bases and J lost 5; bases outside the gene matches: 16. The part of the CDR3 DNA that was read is TGTGCCAGCAGTGAAGCGGTGCGGGTAAGGGGGCGATCCCACGAG. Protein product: CASSEAVRVRGRSHE. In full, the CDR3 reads CASSEAVRVRGRSHEQYF.

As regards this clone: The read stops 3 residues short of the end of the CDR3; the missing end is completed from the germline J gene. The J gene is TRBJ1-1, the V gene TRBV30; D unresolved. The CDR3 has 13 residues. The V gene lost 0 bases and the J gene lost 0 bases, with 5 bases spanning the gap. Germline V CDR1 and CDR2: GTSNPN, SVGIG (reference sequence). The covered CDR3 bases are TGTGCCTGGAGTGTACAGTTGAACACTGAA. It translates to CAWSVQLNTE. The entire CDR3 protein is CAWSVQLNTEAFF.

The CDR3 loop is CSARVKGVPYEQYF. CDR3 bases read: TGCAGTGCTAGAGTCAAAGGGGTTCCCTACGAG. The V gene is TRBV20-1, the J gene TRBJ2-7, with D maybe TRBD1 (5 bases). Coverage ceases 3 residues before the CDR3 finishes, and the germline J gene fills in the end. Germline-derived CDR1 and CDR2 are DFQATT and SNEGSKA (reference sequence). The germline V and J ends were trimmed by 1 base and 2 bases, with 12 bases remaining between them. The CDR3 is 14 residues long.

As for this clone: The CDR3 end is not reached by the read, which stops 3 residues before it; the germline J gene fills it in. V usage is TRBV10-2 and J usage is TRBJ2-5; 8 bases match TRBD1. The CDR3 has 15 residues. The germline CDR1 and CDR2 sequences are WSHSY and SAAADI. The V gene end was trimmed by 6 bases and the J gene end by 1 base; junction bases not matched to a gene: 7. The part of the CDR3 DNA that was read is TGCGCCAGCAGCCTCCCGGGACAGGTCCAAGAGACC. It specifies CASSLPGQVQET. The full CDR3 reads CASSLPGQVQETQYF.

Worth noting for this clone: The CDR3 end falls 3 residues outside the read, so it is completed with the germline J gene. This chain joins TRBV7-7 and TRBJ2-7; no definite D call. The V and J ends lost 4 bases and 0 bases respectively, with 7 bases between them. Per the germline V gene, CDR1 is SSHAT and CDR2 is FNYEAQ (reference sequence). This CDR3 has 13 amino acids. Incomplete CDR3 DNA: TGTGCCAGCAGCTCAGGCCTCTCCTACGAG. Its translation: CASSSGLSYE. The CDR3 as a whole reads CASSSGLSYEQYF.

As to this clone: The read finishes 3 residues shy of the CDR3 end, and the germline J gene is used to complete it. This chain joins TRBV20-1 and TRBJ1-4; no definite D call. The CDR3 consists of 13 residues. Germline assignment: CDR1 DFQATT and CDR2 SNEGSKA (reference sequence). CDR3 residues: CSARERGYGTLFF. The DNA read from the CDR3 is TGCAGTGCTAGAGAACGGGGATACGGAACA.